This entry features one TCR beta chain sequence. Its specificity is not known. These data belong to a study of OX40 agonist ivuxolimab in advanced cancers. The study, taken as a whole, reports: Nonresponders included some who also had low normalized T-cell clonal expansion. At 0.1 to 3.0 mg/kg and by week 6, clonal expansion occurred in CD4+ and CD8+ blood T cells.

Clones were sequenced by immunoSEQ multiplex PCR, and TCRdb holds only the in-frame ones, with some missing. Of tens of thousands of clones in the sample, 90% were seen once. Specimen: CD4+ or CD8+ T cells sorted from blood, collected in a trial of the OX40 agonist ivuxolimab. This clonotype was obtained from an adult with an advanced solid tumor such as melanoma, head and neck, liver or kidney cancer.

CDR3 protein: CASSPRFGFNEKLFF. CDR3 in DNA: TGTGCCAGCAGCCCCCGGTTCGGGTTTAATGAAAAACTGTTTTTT. The chain couples TRBV2 to TRBJ1-4; D unclear. Per the germline V gene, CDR1 is SNHLY and CDR2 is FYNNEI. Trimming cost V 6 bases and J 4 bases, with 15 bases left between them. The CDR3 is 15 residues long. The variable domain in full, with the rest retrieved from reference TRBV2 and TRBJ1-4, is EPEVTQTPSHQVTQMGQEVILRCVPISNHLYFYWYRQILGQKVEFLVSFYNNEISEKSEIFDDQFSVERPDGSNFTLKIRSTKLEDSAMYFCASSPRFGFNEKLFFGSGTQLSVL.